The clone carrying this TCR beta chain was observed at least ten times. Its antigen is unknown. Time point here: newly diagnosed GD, antithyroid drugs for less than 3 months. PBMC-extracted RNA yielded the TCR library. In germline, CDR1 is SNHLY, CDR2 FYNNEI. This CDR3 region has 13 residues. V was cut by 4 bases and J by 5 bases, with 11 bases left in between. This sample was taken from a study of regulatory T cells in long-lasting Graves disease. Investigators prepared the TCR beta libraries by applying iRepertoire HTBI primers and Arm-PCR of CDR3 regions. In TCRdb, the multiplex PCR reads were re-called with MiXCR into one record per CDR3 protein. The data hold around 250,000 distinct CDR3 sequences, with around 20% observed a single time. Findings of the study overall: Gene preferences differed: TRBV28, TRBJ1-2, TRBJ2-5 in persistent cases. Researchers examined only peripheral blood and not thyroid tissue.

Source: peripheral blood mononuclear cells (PBMCs), taken at new diagnosis, from a patient treated with antithyroid drugs. This receptor was identified in a female donor with Graves disease. The J gene is TRBJ2-5, the V gene TRBV2; D remains unclear. The CDR3 here is CASSVSGWETQYF. The CDR3 nucleotides are TGTGCCAGCAGTGTTAGTGGGTGGGAGACCCAGTACTTC.